The present T cell receptor (beta chain) was sequenced within a study of PD-1 blockade in classical Hodgkin lymphoma. Regarding time point: cycle 4 day 1 (C4D1), after five to seven weeks of nivolumab. All patients relapsed after autologous stem cell transplantation, and brentuximab vedotin exposure varied. Of note for this clone: Its antigen is still unknown.

This CDR3 has 15 residues. V was pared by 3 bases and J by 6 bases, with 17 bases between. Germline V CDR1 and CDR2: SGHTA, FQGNSA. Profiled with immunoSEQ multiplex PCR; TCRdb holds only in-frame clones, not every one. The table includes 34,000 or so clones, around 81% detected once. Study conclusions and caveats: Unlike CD8+ TCR diversity, which did not rise significantly by C4D1, CD4+ TCR diversity did. Before treatment, complete responders showed about the same diversity as newly diagnosed patients.

This TCR derives from a human donor with classical Hodgkin lymphoma. The V call is TRBV7-2, the J call TRBJ1-2; unclear D gene. This material consisted of peripheral blood mononuclear cells (PBMCs), taken before the fourth cycle of nivolumab. CDR3 residues: CASSFLGLAVDGYTF. For the CDR3, the DNA is TGTGCCAGCAGCTTCTTGGGCTTGGCTGTCGATGGCTACACCTTC.